This TCR beta chain came from a study of shared clonotypes between healthy human individuals. Study findings and constraints: Larger richness was generally estimated for naive than memory subsets. Non-shared clonotypes displayed generation probabilities falling below those of clonotypes present in all four donors.

Clones were read by immunoSEQ multiplex PCR, and TCRdb kept only the in-frame ones, dropping some. The top ten clones hold 0.14% of a sample with approximately 2.5 million clones, approximately 90% of them seen once. Note on this clone: Its antigen is still unknown.

Germline CDR1 is MNHEY and CDR2 is SVGAGI. The J segment lost 6 bases and the V segment lost 6 bases, leaving 4 bases of the junction unmatched. CDR3 size: 12 residues. This clonotype was sampled from a man aged 18 to 30 in good health. The sample comprised naive CD4+ T cells sorted from blood. Regarding subset: CD45RA+ positively selected. The genes are TRBV6-5 and TRBJ2-5; 7 positions agree with TRBD2. CDR3 DNA sequence: TGTGCCAGCAGGTCGACTAGCCAGACCCAGTACTTC. This gives the protein CASRSTSQTQYF.